This T cell receptor (beta chain) emerged from a study of T cell clonality in common variable immunodeficiency. The study's findings and limits: Compared with healthy controls, CVID subjects showed increased TCRbeta clonality, mostly in about a third. Reportedly, TCR beta sequences from common variable immunodeficiency showed fewer deletions and N-nucleotide insertions.

Clones were sequenced by immunoSEQ multiplex PCR, and TCRdb holds only the in-frame ones, with some missing. Its clone listing holds 15,000 to 16,000 clones. As for this clone: Its antigen is as yet unknown. The CDR3 end lies 3 residues beyond the end of the read and is filled in from the germline J gene.

Of CVID subjects, approximately 15 were female and over 25 male, mean age about 40. Germline V gives CDR1 DFQATT, CDR2 SNEGSKA (reference sequence). V was cut by 6 bases and J by 2 bases, with 8 bases left in between. The CDR3 is 11 amino acids. The TCR comes from a human donor with common variable immunodeficiency. Sequencing was carried out using peripheral blood mononuclear cells. This chain uses TRBV20-1 with TRBJ2-7; D not resolved. The CDR3 DNA, read in part, is TGCAGTGCAGGCGGTACCTACGAG. Translating gives CSAGGTYE. The entire CDR3 protein is CSAGGTYEQYF.